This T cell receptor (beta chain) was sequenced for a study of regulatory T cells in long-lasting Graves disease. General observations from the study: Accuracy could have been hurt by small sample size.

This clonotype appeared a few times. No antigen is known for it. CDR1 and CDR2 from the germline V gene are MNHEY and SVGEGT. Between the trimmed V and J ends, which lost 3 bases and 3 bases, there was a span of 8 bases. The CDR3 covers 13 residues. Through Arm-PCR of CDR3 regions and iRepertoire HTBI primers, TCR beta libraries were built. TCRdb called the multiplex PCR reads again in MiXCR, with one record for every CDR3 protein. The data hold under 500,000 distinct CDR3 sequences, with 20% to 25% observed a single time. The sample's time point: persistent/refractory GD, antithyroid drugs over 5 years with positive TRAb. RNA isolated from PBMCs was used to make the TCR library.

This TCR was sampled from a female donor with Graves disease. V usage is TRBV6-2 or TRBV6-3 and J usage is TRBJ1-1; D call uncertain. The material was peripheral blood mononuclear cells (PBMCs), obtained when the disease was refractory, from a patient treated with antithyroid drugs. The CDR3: CASSYTEDTEAFF. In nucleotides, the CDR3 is TGTGCCAGCAGTTATACAGAGGACACTGAAGCTTTCTTT.